This entry lists 28 T cell receptor beta chains sequenced from one sample in a study of OX40 agonist ivuxolimab in advanced cancers. The protocol was immunoSEQ multiplex PCR, while the TCRdb copy is restricted to in-frame clones and leaves out a portion. The sample holds about 90,000 clones, around nine tenths seen once. Sequenced here: CD4+ or CD8+ T cells sorted from blood, sampled in a trial of the OX40 agonist ivuxolimab. These receptors were collected from an adult with an advanced solid tumor such as melanoma, head and neck, liver or kidney cancer.

V gene TRBV6-1 combines with J gene TRBJ1-1; D may be TRBD1 (6 bases). This CDR3 has 14 residues. V dropped 6 bases and J dropped 10 bases, with 21 bases sitting between them. The germline V gene has CDR1 MNHNS and CDR2 SASEGT. CDR3 region: CASRGTRGWGAAFF. For the CDR3, the DNA is TGTGCCAGCAGAGGTACTAGGGGATGGGGGGCAGCTTTCTTT.

The chain joins TRBV6-6 to TRBJ2-5; maybe TRBD2 (6 bases). The CDR3 extends over 13 amino acids. Trimming removed 7 bases from V and 5 bases from J, with 14 bases in between. Germline V lookup: CDR1 MNHNY, CDR2 SVGAGI (reference sequence). The CDR3 bases are TGTGCCAGCACGAGTCCGGGGGTTGAGACCCAGTACTTC. Amino acid sequence: CASTSPGVETQYF.

The rearrangement uses TRBV5-5 and TRBJ2-5, with 7 bases matching TRBD2. V lost 4 bases to trimming and J lost 4 bases; unmatched junction nucleotides: 7. The CDR3 is made up of 14 amino acids. Germline V lookup: CDR1 SGHKS, CDR2 YYEKEE (reference sequence). CDR3 nucleotide sequence: TGTGCCAGCAGCACCCCGGGGGGACCAGAGACCCAGTACTTC. Translated, it gives CASSTPGGPETQYF.

J is TRBJ2-5 and V is TRBV11-2; D possibly corresponds to TRBD1 (5 bases). The V end lost 2 bases, the J end lost 5 bases, and 12 bases lay between the germline ends. The CDR3 spans 14 residues. The germline CDR1 and CDR2 sequences are SGHAT and FQNNGV. Here the CDR3 DNA reads TGTGCCAGCAGCTTATTACCCAAGGGGGAGACCCAGTACTTC. Translation gives CASSLLPKGETQYF.

V gene TRBV7-2 combines with J gene TRBJ2-1; 11 bases map to TRBD2. The CDR3 runs to 14 residues. CDR1 SGHTA and CDR2 FQGNSA come from the germline V gene. Trimming cost V 7 bases and J 8 bases; bases outside gene matches: 7. DNA for the CDR3: TGTGCCAGCACCCCGACTAGCGGGGCCGATGAGCAGTTCTTC. Translation: CASTPTSGADEQFF.

This sequence joins TRBV5-6 and TRBJ2-5; D is tentatively TRBD1 or TRBD2 (5 bases each). Trimming took off 2 bases at V and 5 bases at J, with 7 bases between the two ends. The CDR3 has 12 amino acids. The germline V gene has CDR1 SGHDT and CDR2 YYEEEE. In DNA, the CDR3 is TGTGCCAGCAGCTTCTGGGGGGAGACCCAGTACTTC. Its protein product is CASSFWGETQYF.

The rearrangement joins TRBV28 to TRBJ1-3; D is possibly TRBD1 (5 bases). The CDR3 is made up of 14 amino acids. V lost 5 bases to trimming and J lost 4 bases, with 12 bases between them. Germline V gene data show CDR1 as MDHEN and CDR2 as SYDVKM. DNA for the CDR3: TGTGCCAGCAGTCGGGGGGGAGGCGGAAACACCATATATTTT. Its protein is CASSRGGGGNTIYF. The full variable domain, completed using reference TRBV28 and TRBJ1-3, is DVKVTQSSRYLVKRTGEKVFLECVQDMDHENMFWYRQDPGLGLRLIYFSYDVKMKEKGDIPEGYSVSREKKERFSLILESASTNQTSMYLCASSRGGGGNTIYFGEGSWLTVV.

This chain links TRBV6-6 with TRBJ1-1; D call uncertain. V was cut by 6 bases and J by 2 bases, with 10 bases left in between. The CDR3 is 13 amino acids. CDR1 and CDR2 (germline): MNHNY, SVGAGI (reference sequence). The CDR3 sequence is CASRDDGNTEAFF. CDR3 DNA: TGTGCCAGCAGAGACGACGGTAACACTGAAGCTTTCTTT.

The chain joins TRBV6-6 to TRBJ2-1; D is ambiguous. The CDR3 consists of 15 residues. Trimming stripped 6 bases from V and 3 bases from J, with 15 bases between. Per germline, CDR1 MNHNY and CDR2 SVGAGI (reference sequence). The chain's CDR3 is CASSKTTKGYNEQFF. The CDR3 coding sequence is TGTGCCAGCAGCAAAACGACAAAAGGCTACAATGAGCAGTTCTTC.

The chain has TRBV19 and TRBJ2-3; 10 bases map to TRBD2. The ends lost 7 bases at V and 5 bases at J; junction bases unmatched: 9. Per germline, CDR1 LNHDA and CDR2 SQIVND (reference sequence). The CDR3 spans 15 residues. CDR3 sequence (DNA): TGTGCCAGTACCCCTAGCGGGAGTCGGGGAGATACGCAGTATTTT. It translates to CASTPSGSRGDTQYF.

The chain combines TRBV18 with TRBJ1-2, with 10 nucleotides matching TRBD1. CDR3 length: 15 residues. J gave up 8 bases and V 5 bases, and 11 bases lay outside the gene matches. CDR1 and CDR2 (germline): KGHSH, LQKENI. The CDR3, as DNA: TGTGCCAGCTCAAATATTGGGACAGGGGAGTTCGGCTACACCTTC. Residues: CASSNIGTGEFGYTF.

V is TRBV5-5 and J is TRBJ2-5; no clear D. The germline V and J ends were trimmed by 0 bases and 0 bases, with 6 bases remaining between them. This CDR3 spans 14 amino acids. Germline V gene sequence: CDR1 SGHKS, CDR2 YYEKEE (reference sequence). CDR3 bases: TGTGCCAGCAGCTTGGTGGCAGACCAAGAGACCCAGTACTTC. Amino acids: CASSLVADQETQYF.

On this clone itself: One end of the junction varies from germline; a read error may be responsible. V gene TRBV5-1 combines with J gene TRBJ2-5, with TRBD2 matching over 7 bases. Germline V gene lookup returns CDR1 SGHRS and CDR2 YFSETQ. The CDR3 spans 15 residues. DNA for the CDR3: TGCGCCAGCAGCTCAGCGGGACCCTACCAGGAGACCCAGTACTTC. It yields the protein CASSSAGPYQETQYF.

The V and J genes are TRBV7-6 and TRBJ2-3, with D hard to call. The germline V and J ends were trimmed by 3 bases and 2 bases, with 9 bases remaining between them. Germline loops: CDR1 SGHVS, CDR2 FNYEAQ. There are 14 residues in the CDR3. In DNA, the CDR3 is TGTGCCAGCAGCTTGGGTGGGTACACAGATACGCAGTATTTT. Protein sequence: CASSLGGYTDTQYF.

V gene TRBV10-3 combines with J gene TRBJ2-1, with 14 bases matching TRBD2. The junction had 3 bases not matched to a gene; V was cut back by 4 bases and J by 4 bases. This CDR3 comprises 16 residues. The germline V gene encodes CDR1 ENHRY and CDR2 SYGVKD. Here the CDR3 DNA reads TGTGCCATCAGTGCGGGGACTAGCGGGAGATACAATGAGCAGTTCTTC. It translates to CAISAGTSGRYNEQFF.

This chain connects TRBV5-6 to TRBJ1-6, with TRBD1 as a possible D gene (6 bases). CDR1 and CDR2 from the germline V gene are SGHDT and YYEEEE. The V gene lost 0 bases and the J gene lost 11 bases, with 15 bases spanning the gap. CDR3 size: 15 residues. DNA for the CDR3: TGTGCCAGCAGCTTGGGACAGGCCGGGACGCCACCCCTCCACTTT. This sequence encodes CASSLGQAGTPPLHF. Complete variable domain (other parts from reference TRBV5-6 and TRBJ1-6): DAGVTQSPTHLIKTRGQQVTLRCSPKSGHDTVSWYQQALGQGPQFIFQYYEEEERQRGNFPDRFSGHQFPNYSSELNVNALLLGDSALYLCASSLGQAGTPPLHFGNGTRLTVT.

V and J are TRBV4-2 and TRBJ2-7; 10 bases align to TRBD1. Germline CDR1 reads LGHNA; CDR2 reads YNFKEQ. V lost 4 bases to trimming and J lost 4 bases; unmatched junction nucleotides: 10. This CDR3 spans 16 amino acids. Written as DNA, the CDR3 is TGTGCCAGCAGCCCCGCAACGGGACAGGGGTGGTACGAGCAGTACTTC. Translated, it gives CASSPATGQGWYEQYF.

The chain is built from TRBV6-5 and TRBJ2-3; 12 bases fit TRBD2. The trim removed 6 bases at V and 10 bases at J, leaving 8 bases unmatched. The CDR3 totals 14 residues. Germline-derived CDR1 and CDR2 are MNHEY and SVGAGI. The CDR3 spells CASSLAGGERAQYF. CDR3 sequence (DNA): TGTGCCAGCAGCCTAGCGGGGGGGGAGCGCGCGCAGTATTTT.

This chain uses TRBV2 with TRBJ2-1; D not certain. The CDR3 contains 12 residues. CDR1 and CDR2 from the germline V gene are SNHLY and FYNNEI. V lost 3 bases, J lost 10 bases, and 10 bases lay in between. CDR3 amino acids: CASSEDLSEQFF. The CDR3 nucleotides read TGTGCCAGCAGTGAGGATTTAAGCGAGCAGTTCTTC.

The chain employs TRBV7-3 and TRBJ2-1; 9 positions match TRBD2. The V gene end was trimmed by 2 bases and the J gene end by 6 bases; junction bases not matched to a gene: 5. Germline lookup yields CDR1 SGHTA and CDR2 FQGTGA. The CDR3 contains 15 residues. The CDR3 DNA reads as TGTGCCAGCAGCTTAGCGGGGGGGCCGAGCAATGAGCAGTTCTTC. It yields the protein CASSLAGGPSNEQFF.

The V gene is TRBV5-4, the J gene TRBJ1-5, with D hard to call. V lost 0 bases, J lost 5 bases, and 3 bases lay in between. Germline CDR1 SGHNT, CDR2 YYREEE (reference sequence). The CDR3 loop spans 12 amino acids. The CDR3: CASSLDDQPQHF. The CDR3 DNA reads as TGTGCCAGCAGCTTGGATGATCAGCCCCAGCATTTT. The full variable domain, rest sourced from reference TRBV5-4 and TRBJ1-5, is ETGVTQSPTHLIKTRGQQVTLRCSSQSGHNTVSWYQQALGQGPQFIFQYYREEENGRGNFPPRFSGLQFPNYSSELNVNALELDDSALYLCASSLDDQPQHFGDGTRLSIL.

The rearrangement joins TRBV28 to TRBJ1-5; possible D gene TRBD1, 6 bases. This CDR3 is 14 amino acids long. With 7 bases removed from V and 4 bases from J, the gap between germline ends came to 14 bases. In germline, CDR1 is MDHEN, CDR2 SYDVKM. The CDR3 is CASTRDGTNQPQHF. The CDR3 DNA reads TGTGCCAGCACCCGAGACGGGACAAATCAGCCCCAGCATTTT.

This clone occurred once. The chain employs TRBV7-3 and TRBJ2-5, with no clear D. Trimming removed 4 bases at V and 5 bases at J, with 11 bases between. Germline values: CDR1 SGHTA, CDR2 FQGTGA. The length of the CDR3 is 13 residues. CDR3 sequence reads: CASSSQRGETQYF. The DNA for the CDR3 is TGTGCCAGCAGCTCCCAGCGTGGGGAGACCCAGTACTTC.

The CDR3 DNA is TGTGCCAGCTCACGTAACAGGGGCCACGAGCAGTACTTC. It specifies CASSRNRGHEQYF. This chain connects TRBV18 to TRBJ2-7; TRBD1 matches at 7 bases. Looked up from germline, CDR1 is KGHSH and CDR2 is LQKENI. Trimming at V came to 4 bases and at J to 5 bases, leaving 5 bases not matched to a gene. This CDR3 spans 13 amino acids.

The chain has TRBV28 and TRBJ1-5; D is uncertain. Trimming removed 5 bases at V and 2 bases at J, with 16 bases between. The germline gives CDR1 MDHEN, CDR2 SYDVKM. This CDR3 is built from 16 residues. Written as DNA, the CDR3 is TGTGCCAGCAGTGCTCTTAGTCGAATTGGCAATCAGCCCCAGCATTTT. Amino acid sequence: CASSALSRIGNQPQHF.

The V and J genes are TRBV5-6 and TRBJ2-1; tentatively, D is TRBD2 (7 bases). Germline V gene sequence: CDR1 SGHDT, CDR2 YYEEEE. V was clipped by 0 bases and J by 0 bases, with 16 bases between them. This CDR3 is built from 18 residues. CDR3 region: CASSLAVVGGPSYNEQFF. The CDR3, as DNA: TGTGCCAGCAGCTTGGCGGTAGTGGGGGGGCCCTCCTACAATGAGCAGTTCTTC. Together with reference TRBV5-6 and TRBJ2-1, the CDR3 gives the full variable domain: DAGVTQSPTHLIKTRGQQVTLRCSPKSGHDTVSWYQQALGQGPQFIFQYYEEEERQRGNFPDRFSGHQFPNYSSELNVNALLLGDSALYLCASSLAVVGGPSYNEQFFGPGTRLTVL.

The chain is built from TRBV29-1 and TRBJ1-4; perhaps TRBD1 as D (5 bases). Germline V gene lookup returns CDR1 SQVTM and CDR2 ANQGSEA. The V and J ends lost 4 bases and 4 bases respectively, with 10 bases between them. The CDR3 loop spans 13 amino acids. CDR3 amino acids: CSVGGGNNEKLFF. Here the CDR3 DNA reads TGCAGCGTTGGCGGGGGGAATAATGAAAAACTGTTTTTT.

The chain couples TRBV9 to TRBJ1-2, with D unclear. The CDR3 sequence is 11 residues long. Germline CDR1 reads SGDLS; CDR2 reads YYNGEE. V lost 3 bases, J lost 2 bases, and 2 bases lay in between. The CDR3 DNA sequence: TGTGCCAGCAGCGACAACTATGGCTACACCTTC. This gives the protein CASSDNYGYTF.